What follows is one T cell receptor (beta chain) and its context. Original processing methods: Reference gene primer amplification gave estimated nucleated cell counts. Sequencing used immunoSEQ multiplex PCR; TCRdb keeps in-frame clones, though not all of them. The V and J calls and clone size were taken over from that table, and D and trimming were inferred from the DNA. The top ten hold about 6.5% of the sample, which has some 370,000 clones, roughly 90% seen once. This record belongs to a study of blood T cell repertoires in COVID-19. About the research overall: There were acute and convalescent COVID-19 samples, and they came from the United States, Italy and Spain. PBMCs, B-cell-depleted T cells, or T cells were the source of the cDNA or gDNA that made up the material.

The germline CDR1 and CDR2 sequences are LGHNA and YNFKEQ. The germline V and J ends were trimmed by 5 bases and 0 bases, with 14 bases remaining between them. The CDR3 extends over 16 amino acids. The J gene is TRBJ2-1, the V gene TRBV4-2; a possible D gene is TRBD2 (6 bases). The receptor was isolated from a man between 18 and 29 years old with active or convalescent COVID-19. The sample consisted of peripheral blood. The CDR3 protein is CASSVRVADSYNEQFF. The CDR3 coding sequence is TGTGCCAGCAGCGTGAGGGTAGCGGACTCCTACAATGAGCAGTTCTTC.